This T cell receptor (beta chain) was captured by sequencing in a study of blood T cell repertoires in COVID-19. Study-level background: The United States, Italy and Spain supplied acute and convalescent COVID-19 samples.

Seattle cases were enrolled at active infection and followed longitudinally. Per the original methods: Reference gene primer amplification yielded estimated nucleated cell counts. TCRdb's copy holds only in-frame clones and misses some; the assay was immunoSEQ multiplex PCR. V, J and clone size reflect that table, while D and trimming were determined from the DNA. Found here are about 140,000 clones, 84% of them singletons; the top ten hold roughly 8.7%. Sample: peripheral blood. This sequence originates from a man aged 25 to 45 with COVID-19, enrolled during active disease.

This CDR3 reads CASAGDRFNNEQFF. In DNA, the CDR3 is TGTGCCAGCGCCGGGGACAGGTTTAACAATGAGCAGTTCTTC. V usage is TRBV2 and J usage is TRBJ2-1, with 8 bases that match TRBD1. Trimming removed 8 bases from V and 5 bases from J; junction bases left unmatched: 8. CDR3 size: 14 residues. Germline-derived CDR1 and CDR2 are SNHLY and FYNNEI.